This entry lists 14 T cell receptor beta chains sequenced from one sample in a study of OX40 agonist ivuxolimab in advanced cancers. TCRdb keeps only in-frame clones here, not all; method: immunoSEQ multiplex PCR. The table includes under 12,000 clones, roughly 86% detected once. The sample here was CD4+ or CD8+ T cells sorted from blood, taken in a trial of the OX40 agonist ivuxolimab. All receptors derive from an adult with an advanced solid tumor such as melanoma, head and neck, liver or kidney cancer.

This clone was observed a single time. The V and J genes are TRBV7-6 and TRBJ2-1, with D perhaps given as TRBD1 or TRBD2 (5 bases each). The V gene lost 7 bases and the J gene lost 5 bases, with 15 bases spanning the gap. In germline, CDR1 is SGHVS, CDR2 FNYEAQ. CDR3 length: 14 amino acids. The CDR3 DNA is TGTGCCAGCATCCGGGGCGCAGGGAACAATGAGCAGTTCTTC. Protein sequence: CASIRGAGNNEQFF.

J is TRBJ2-3 and V is TRBV18; D possibly uses TRBD1 or TRBD2 (5 bases each). The CDR3 has 16 amino acids. The germline CDR1 and CDR2 sequences are KGHSH and LQKENI. Trimming took off 3 bases at V and 7 bases at J, with 20 bases between the two ends. The CDR3 protein is CASSPTDGGWGYTQYF. As DNA, the CDR3 is TGTGCCAGCTCACCCACGGACGGAGGTTGGGGGTATACGCAGTATTTT.

This sequence joins TRBV2 and TRBJ2-1; TRBD1 aligns across 8 bases. The germline V gene encodes CDR1 SNHLY and CDR2 FYNNEI. V gave up 6 bases and J gave up 3 bases; unmatched junction bases: 1. The CDR3 totals 13 residues. In DNA, the CDR3 is TGTGCCAGCAGAGGACAGGGCTACAATGAGCAGTTCTTC. Amino acid sequence: CASRGQGYNEQFF.

The J gene is TRBJ2-1, the V gene TRBV5-6; 7 nucleotides match TRBD2. The CDR3 contains 15 residues. V shed 4 bases, J shed 0 bases, and the junction held 4 bases outside the gene matches. CDR1 and CDR2 (germline): SGHDT, YYEEEE. In nucleotides, the CDR3 is TGTGCCAGCAGCCAAGCGGGGAGCTCCTACAATGAGCAGTTCTTC. Amino acid sequence: CASSQAGSSYNEQFF.

The chain recombines TRBV4-1 with TRBJ2-7; possible D gene TRBD1, 6 bases. This CDR3 is built from 15 residues. Trimming took 1 base from V and 0 from J, leaving 10 bases between them. Germline loops: CDR1 MGHRA, CDR2 YSYEKL. The CDR3 sequence: CASSQGTAISYEQYF. CDR3 nucleotide sequence: TGCGCCAGCAGCCAAGGGACAGCCATCTCCTACGAGCAGTACTTC.

J is TRBJ1-1 and V is TRBV6-5; D perhaps matches TRBD1 (6 bases). The CDR3 is made up of 12 amino acids. Germline V CDR1 and CDR2: MNHEY, SVGAGI. Trimming stripped 6 bases from V and 4 bases from J, with 9 bases between. The CDR3 DNA is TGTGCCAGCAGAGGGGGGAGCACTGAAGCTTTCTTT. As protein: CASRGGSTEAFF.

V usage is TRBV10-3 and J usage is TRBJ2-5; D not certain. The V and J ends lost 1 base and 3 bases respectively, with 15 bases between them. Germline CDR1 ENHRY, CDR2 SYGVKD. The CDR3 loop spans 16 amino acids. CDR3 DNA sequence: TGTGCCATCAGTGAGTACAACACACCGGTTAAAGAGACCCAGTACTTC. This codes for CAISEYNTPVKETQYF.

The rearrangement links TRBV6-5 to TRBJ1-1, with unresolved D. V was trimmed by 0 bases and J by 8 bases, leaving 10 bases between them. This CDR3 spans 13 amino acids. Germline V CDR1 and CDR2: MNHEY, SVGAGI. The CDR3 reads CASSYSGGQEAFF. CDR3 coding DNA: TGTGCCAGCAGTTACTCGGGAGGTCAGGAAGCTTTCTTT.

The genes are TRBV30 and TRBJ1-4; possible D gene TRBD1, 5 bases. CDR1 GTSNPN and CDR2 SVGIG come from the germline V gene (reference sequence). V was trimmed by 3 bases and J by 5 bases, leaving 10 bases between them. CDR3 size: 13 residues. The CDR3 loop reads CAWSFGANEKLFF. CDR3 nucleotides: TGTGCCTGGAGCTTTGGGGCAAATGAAAAACTGTTTTTT.

The V call is TRBV18, the J call TRBJ2-7; D is possibly TRBD2 (5 bases). This CDR3 is 13 amino acids long. Trimming took 0 bases from V and 4 from J, leaving 7 bases between them. From germline, CDR1 is KGHSH and CDR2 LQKENI. The CDR3 loop reads CASSPPTGYEQYF. The CDR3 region has the DNA TGTGCCAGCTCACCACCGACGGGGTACGAGCAGTACTTC.

The count of this clone is one. The chain recombines TRBV7-3 with TRBJ2-3; TRBD2 matches at 10 bases. J gave up 3 bases and V 2 bases, and 5 bases lay outside the gene matches. This CDR3 comprises 16 residues. CDR1 SGHTA and CDR2 FQGTGA come from the germline V gene. CDR3 region: CASSLHPSGSTDTQYF. The DNA of the CDR3 is TGTGCCAGCAGCTTACATCCTAGCGGGAGTACAGATACGCAGTATTTT.

This chain uses TRBV28 with TRBJ2-3; D might be TRBD2 (6 bases). The CDR3 covers 16 residues. V shed 3 bases and J shed 0 bases, with 13 bases lying between them. Germline CDR1 is MDHEN and CDR2 is SYDVKM. CDR3 in DNA: TGTGCCAGCAGTTTTTTCAGCGCGGGGAGCACAGATACGCAGTATTTT. It codes for CASSFFSAGSTDTQYF.

The CDR3 DNA reads TGTGCCAGCAGTGTAGCCTACGAGCAGTACTTC. It is translated as CASSVAYEQYF. The rearrangement joins TRBV2 to TRBJ2-7; D is ambiguous. The CDR3 length is 11 residues. CDR1 is SNHLY, CDR2 FYNNEI, per germline. V was cut by 4 bases and J by 2 bases, with 3 bases left in between. Using reference TRBV2 and TRBJ2-7 for the parts outside the CDR3, the full variable domain is EPEVTQTPSHQVTQMGQEVILRCVPISNHLYFYWYRQILGQKVEFLVSFYNNEISEKSEIFDDQFSVERPDGSNFTLKIRSTKLEDSAMYFCASSVAYEQYFGPGTRLTVT.

This chain uses TRBV27 with TRBJ2-1; D could derive from TRBD1 or TRBD2 (5 bases each). V was pared by 2 bases and J by 5 bases, with 13 bases between. The germline V gene has CDR1 MNHEY and CDR2 SMNVEV (reference sequence). The CDR3 spans 15 residues. As DNA, the CDR3 is TGTGCCAGCAGTTTAGGTTGGGGGTTGGACAATGAGCAGTTCTTC. This sequence encodes CASSLGWGLDNEQFF.